The TCR beta chain described here comes from a study of technical replicates of blood from a handful of donors. V gave up 6 bases and J gave up 3 bases; unmatched junction bases: 11. Per germline, CDR1 MNHEY and CDR2 SVGAGI. This CDR3 has 15 amino acids. Sequenced by immunoSEQ multiplex PCR; TCRdb stores in-frame clones only, minus some. The table includes 40,000 to 60,000 clones, about 90% detected once. This receptor was obtained from a human donor in good health. Some clones in this sample may be carry-over from other donors' samples. V is TRBV6-5 and J is TRBJ2-7; TRBD1 matches 7 bases. The sample comprised PBMCs. CDR3 in DNA: TGTGCCAGCAGACTCACCCGGGACAGAAACTACGAGCAGTACTTC. It specifies CASRLTRDRNYEQYF.